These 18 T cell receptor beta chains originate from one sample sequenced in a study of long-term antiretroviral therapy in people with HIV. At survey level, the immunoSEQ assay was run in its v3.0 version. The data were produced by immunoSEQ multiplex PCR, yet TCRdb's version contains in-frame clones alone and is incomplete. Here the sample spans tens of thousands of clones, 75% to 90% being singletons. The source material was unsorted PBMCs, sampled 3.4 years after starting antiretroviral therapy. The source is a man younger than 40 with HIV.

CDR3 residues: CASSFSSYNEQFF. The CDR3 nucleotides are TGTGCCAGCAGTTTTAGCTCCTACAATGAGCAGTTCTTC. The rearrangement joins TRBV27 to TRBJ2-1; D not resolved. Germline assignment: CDR1 MNHEY and CDR2 SMNVEV (reference sequence). The ends were cut back, 3 bases at V and 0 bases at J, with 3 bases in the middle. This CDR3 region has 13 residues.

There are a few counts of this clone. The chain combines TRBV6-4 with TRBJ1-2; perhaps TRBD1 as D (6 bases). The CDR3 is made up of 15 amino acids. Germline assignment: CDR1 MRHNA and CDR2 SNTAGT. V was cut by 6 bases and J by 4 bases, with 18 bases left in between. Here the CDR3 DNA reads TGTGCCAGCAGGAAAACACCGGGAGGGGGCTATGGCTACACCTTC. Translation gives CASRKTPGGGYGYTF.

The rearrangement uses TRBV27 and TRBJ2-6; TRBD1 agrees at 7 bases. V gave up 2 bases and J gave up 3 bases; unmatched junction bases: 4. Germline loops: CDR1 MNHEY, CDR2 SMNVEV (reference sequence). The CDR3 has 16 residues. CDR3 region: CASSLEGTVGANVLTF. CDR3 DNA: TGTGCCAGCAGTTTAGAAGGGACAGTTGGGGCCAACGTCCTGACTTTC.

The chain employs TRBV19 and TRBJ2-3; TRBD2 agrees at 13 bases. The V segment lost 3 bases and the J segment 6 bases; nucleotides outside the gene matches: 9. The CDR3 sequence is 17 residues long. The germline gives CDR1 LNHDA, CDR2 SQIVND (reference sequence). The CDR3 DNA reads TGTGCCAGTAGTATTGCCGGGACTAGCGGGATGTTGGATACGCAGTATTTT. It codes for CASSIAGTSGMLDTQYF.

Only a few counts were recorded for this clone. The chain recombines TRBV27 with TRBJ2-2; D may match TRBD1 or TRBD2 (6 bases each). V was shortened by 6 bases and J by 3 bases, with 17 bases between the two germline ends. CDR1 and CDR2 (germline): MNHEY, SMNVEV (reference sequence). This CDR3 is 16 amino acids long. The CDR3 here is CASRLGGGPYTGELFF. The CDR3 DNA reads TGTGCCAGCAGGCTTGGAGGGGGGCCATACACCGGGGAGCTGTTTTTT.

Only a few counts were recorded for this clone. V is TRBV2 and J is TRBJ2-7; 7 bases agree with TRBD2. Germline trimming cut 8 bases from V and 5 bases from J; bases unmatched to any gene: 3. The CDR3 sequence is 11 residues long. Germline V gene lookup returns CDR1 SNHLY and CDR2 FYNNEI. The CDR3 DNA reads TGTGCCAGCCGACTAGCCGACGAGCAGTACTTC. Residues: CASRLADEQYF.

This clone was recorded a few times. The chain combines TRBV6-1 with TRBJ1-1; D is undetermined. Germline V CDR1 and CDR2: MNHNS, SASEGT. V shed 1 base and J shed 5 bases, with 8 bases lying between them. The CDR3 loop spans 13 amino acids. The CDR3 protein is CASSEGMATEAFF. In DNA form, the CDR3 reads TGTGCCAGCAGTGAAGGCATGGCGACTGAAGCTTTCTTT.

The rearrangement uses TRBV27 and TRBJ1-5; TRBD1 matches at 8 bases. CDR1 and CDR2 (germline): MNHEY, SMNVEV (reference sequence). V was clipped by 5 bases and J by 4 bases; unmatched bases: 4. The CDR3 has 14 residues. The CDR3 loop is CASSGQGVNQPQHF. The CDR3 coding sequence is TGTGCCAGCAGTGGACAGGGCGTAAATCAGCCCCAGCATTTT.

This chain uses TRBV11-2 with TRBJ2-2; no clear D. The germline gives CDR1 SGHAT, CDR2 FQNNGV. The CDR3 totals 13 residues. Trimming took 5 bases from V and 6 from J, leaving 10 bases between them. The CDR3: CASSRPGAGELFF. DNA of the CDR3: TGTGCCAGCAGCCGCCCTGGAGCCGGGGAGCTGTTTTTT.

This clone occurred a few times. This CDR3 reads CASSITGERSYEQYF. DNA for the CDR3: TGTGCCAGTAGTATTACAGGCGAACGATCCTACGAGCAGTACTTC. The chain uses TRBV19 and TRBJ2-7; perhaps TRBD1 as D (5 bases). This CDR3 contains 15 residues. V dropped 3 bases and J dropped 1 base, with 13 bases sitting between them. CDR1 is LNHDA, CDR2 SQIVND, per germline (reference sequence).

The V and J genes are TRBV5-1 and TRBJ2-1, with D tentatively TRBD1 (6 bases). V lost 4 bases and J 5 bases, leaving 10 bases between the germline ends. The CDR3 covers 13 residues. CDR1 and CDR2 from the germline V gene are SGHRS and YFSETQ. This CDR3 is CASSMGTNNEQFF. CDR3 nucleotides: TGCGCCAGCAGCATGGGGACAAACAATGAGCAGTTCTTC.

The rearrangement uses TRBV2 and TRBJ1-1; D is uncertain. This CDR3 spans 13 amino acids. Per germline, CDR1 SNHLY and CDR2 FYNNEI. The ends were cut back, 2 bases at V and 10 bases at J, with 14 bases in the middle. The CDR3 spells CASSENLVGGAFF. DNA for the CDR3: TGTGCCAGCAGTGAAAATTTAGTCGGCGGAGCTTTCTTT. The complete variable domain, with remaining parts taken from reference TRBV2 and TRBJ1-1, reads EPEVTQTPSHQVTQMGQEVILRCVPISNHLYFYWYRQILGQKVEFLVSFYNNEISEKSEIFDDQFSVERPDGSNFTLKIRSTKLEDSAMYFCASSENLVGGAFFGQGTRLTVV.

The chain couples TRBV4-2 to TRBJ1-3; the match to TRBD1 covers 7 bases. Germline V gene lookup returns CDR1 LGHNA and CDR2 YNFKEQ. Trimming removed 3 bases from V and 0 bases from J; junction bases left unmatched: 5. The CDR3 sequence is 16 residues long. The CDR3 reads CASSQETGASGNTIYF. The CDR3 DNA reads as TGTGCCAGCAGCCAGGAAACAGGGGCCTCTGGAAACACCATATATTTT.

CDR3 residues: CASGPDQPQHF. In DNA, the CDR3 is TGTGCCAGCGGTCCCGATCAGCCCCAGCATTTT. The rearrangement links TRBV28 to TRBJ1-5; no definite D call. V lost 8 bases and J lost 5, with 7 bases in between. Germline-derived CDR1 and CDR2 are MDHEN and SYDVKM. This CDR3 has 11 amino acids.

The chain is built from TRBV14 and TRBJ2-2; 7 bases align to TRBD2. The V gene's germline CDR1 is SGHDN and CDR2 FVKESK. The CDR3 is made up of 15 amino acids. J was trimmed by 4 bases and V by 1 base; bases with no gene match: 3. CDR3: CASSQGGSGTGELFF. The CDR3 region has the DNA TGTGCCAGCAGCCAAGGCGGGAGCGGCACCGGGGAGCTGTTTTTT.

CDR3 region: CASSITWVTVSYEQYF. CDR3 bases: TGTGCCAGTAGTATAACATGGGTAACAGTCTCCTACGAGCAGTACTTC. This sequence joins TRBV19 and TRBJ2-7; D is unclear. CDR1 and CDR2 from the germline V gene are LNHDA and SQIVND (reference sequence). This CDR3 contains 16 residues. Between the trimmed V and J ends, which lost 2 bases and 0 bases, there was a span of 14 bases.

The chain links TRBV25-1 to TRBJ2-2, with D unresolved. Trimming took off 11 bases at V and 0 bases at J, with 10 bases between the two ends. Germline lookup yields CDR1 MGHDK and CDR2 SYGVNS. The CDR3 is 13 amino acids. This chain's CDR3 is CASVRPNTGELFF. DNA of the CDR3: TGTGCCTCGGTGAGACCGAACACCGGGGAGCTGTTTTTT.

This clone was seen a few times. The chain couples TRBV27 to TRBJ1-5; D gene ambiguous. This CDR3 comprises 13 residues. V was shortened by 8 bases and J by 4 bases, with 12 bases between the two germline ends. CDR1 MNHEY and CDR2 SMNVEV come from the germline V gene (reference sequence). CDR3 sequence (DNA): TGTGCCAGCGCCGACGGATATAATCAGCCCCAGCATTTT. Translating gives CASADGYNQPQHF.